This T cell receptor (beta chain) was identified during a study of cytomegalovirus exposure and HLA in healthy donors. The data were produced by immunoSEQ multiplex PCR, yet TCRdb's version contains in-frame clones alone and is incomplete. The sample has around 60,000 clones; 95% are singletons. With regard to this clone: The target antigen is unknown.

The study's findings and limits: Investigators reported some 150 TCR beta chains as tied to cytomegalovirus.

The CDR3 has 16 amino acids. Germline V gene sequence: CDR1 SGHNT, CDR2 YYREEE (reference sequence). The V segment lost 0 bases and the J segment 0 bases; nucleotides outside the gene matches: 2. The chain couples TRBV5-4 to TRBJ2-3, with 9 nucleotides matching TRBD1. The source material was PBMCs. The TCR sequence derives from a woman under 30 in good health and CMV-seropositive. CDR3 sequence (DNA): TGTGCCAGCAGCTTGGCGGGGACAGGGAGCACAGATACGCAGTATTTT. This sequence encodes CASSLAGTGSTDTQYF.